These 24 T cell receptor beta chains originate from one sample sequenced in a study of T cell responses to AZD1222 COVID-19 vaccine. The data were produced by immunoSEQ multiplex PCR, yet TCRdb's version contains in-frame clones alone and is incomplete. The sample holds 200,000 or so clones, roughly 90% seen once. Source: peripheral blood, taken on day 0 of AZD1222 vaccination. The receptors were gathered from an adult in good health.

The chain is built from TRBV28 and TRBJ2-7, with a possible D match to TRBD1 (5 bases). CDR3 length equals 13 residues. Trimming shortened V by 5 bases and J by 4 bases, and 12 bases separated the two germline ends. Germline V lookup: CDR1 MDHEN, CDR2 SYDVKM. For the CDR3, the DNA is TGTGCCAGCAGTAGACAGCGCTCTTACGAGCAGTACTTC. This sequence encodes CASSRQRSYEQYF.

The chain combines TRBV5-1 with TRBJ1-2, with a possible D match to TRBD1 (6 bases). V lost 5 bases, J lost 5 bases, and 13 bases lay in between. The CDR3 is 13 residues long. Germline V CDR1 and CDR2: SGHRS, YFSETQ. CDR3: CASSPDSMYGYTF. DNA for the CDR3: TGCGCCAGCAGTCCGGACAGCATGTATGGCTACACCTTC.

The chain carries TRBV6-4 and TRBJ2-2; D may be TRBD2 (5 bases). Trimming left V 0 bases short and J 5 bases short, with 7 bases between. The CDR3 sequence is 14 residues long. Germline V CDR1 and CDR2: MRHNA, SNTAGT. CDR3 sequence reads: CASSDSGRTGELFF. The DNA for the CDR3 is TGTGCCAGCAGTGACTCTGGGAGAACCGGGGAGCTGTTTTTT.

The chain combines TRBV19 with TRBJ2-7; D may be TRBD2 (5 bases). The germline V gene has CDR1 LNHDA and CDR2 SQIVND (reference sequence). Trimming left V 1 base short and J 2 bases short, with 12 bases between. The CDR3 totals 15 residues. Written as DNA, the CDR3 is TGTGCCAGTAGTATAGGGACTGGATCCCCCTACGAGCAGTACTTC. Amino acids: CASSIGTGSPYEQYF.

The chain carries TRBV11-2 and TRBJ2-3, with 14 bases lining up with TRBD2. In germline, CDR1 is SGHAT, CDR2 FQNNGV. The J segment lost 3 bases and the V segment lost 4 bases, leaving 3 bases of the junction unmatched. CDR3 length equals 16 residues. The CDR3 reads CASSSGTSGSTDTQYF. CDR3 DNA: TGTGCCAGCAGCTCCGGGACTAGCGGGAGTACAGATACGCAGTATTTT.

The chain recombines TRBV27 with TRBJ2-7; TRBD1 matches 7 bases. CDR1 is MNHEY and CDR2 is SMNVEV in the germline V gene (reference sequence). The CDR3 extends over 16 amino acids. Unmatched junction bases numbered 10, after V lost 4 bases and J lost 1 base. The CDR3 coding sequence is TGTGCCAGCAGTTCACCGGGCTGGGGACAGTCCTACGAGCAGTACTTC. It specifies CASSSPGWGQSYEQYF.

The gene calls are TRBV27 and TRBJ2-1; D remains ambiguous. The CDR3 is 17 amino acids. The ends were cut back, 2 bases at V and 0 bases at J, with 14 bases in the middle. Germline values: CDR1 MNHEY, CDR2 SMNVEV (reference sequence). The CDR3 bases are TGTGCCAGCAGTTTAGAATTAAGAATCTCCTCCTACAATGAGCAGTTCTTC. It is translated as CASSLELRISSYNEQFF.

The chain has TRBV7-9 and TRBJ2-3; TRBD1 matches at 10 bases. The CDR3 has 17 residues. With 0 bases clipped from V and 5 bases from J, the junction kept 8 bases outside the gene matches. Germline assignment: CDR1 SEHNR and CDR2 FQNEAQ (reference sequence). The CDR3 sequence is CASSLAGQGPREDTQYF. Written as DNA, the CDR3 is TGTGCCAGCAGCTTAGCGGGACAGGGGCCTCGTGAAGATACGCAGTATTTT.

This chain uses TRBV6-5 with TRBJ2-1; 7 bases line up with TRBD2. Germline CDR1 reads MNHEY; CDR2 reads SVGAGI. The CDR3 runs 16 residues. The V and J ends lost 2 bases and 0 bases, in that order; junction bases with no gene match: 4. CDR3 coding DNA: TGTGCCAGCAGTTACGGCGGGAGAAGCTCCTACAATGAGCAGTTCTTC. Amino acids: CASSYGGRSSYNEQFF.

This sequence joins TRBV29-1 and TRBJ2-7; D might be TRBD1 or TRBD2, each matching 5 bases. Trimming removed 6 bases at V and 6 bases at J, with 18 bases between. Per germline, CDR1 SQVTM and CDR2 ANQGSEA. The CDR3 consists of 13 residues. In DNA, the CDR3 is TGCAGCGTCGCCCCGCGGGTGGGGCTCGAGCAGTACTTC. Protein sequence: CSVAPRVGLEQYF.

The chain recombines TRBV18 with TRBJ2-1; the match to TRBD1 covers 9 bases. This CDR3 contains 15 residues. The trim removed 0 bases at V and 9 bases at J, leaving 6 bases unmatched. Germline-derived CDR1 and CDR2 are KGHSH and LQKENI. The CDR3 nucleotides read TGTGCCAGCTCACCACCGGGACAGGGTTGGTTTGAGCAGTTCTTC. Residues: CASSPPGQGWFEQFF.

The V call is TRBV25-1, the J call TRBJ2-4, with TRBD1 as a possible D gene (5 bases). Per germline, CDR1 MGHDK and CDR2 SYGVNS. V lost 8 bases, J lost 1 base, and 12 bases lay in between. The CDR3 loop spans 14 amino acids. CDR3 in amino acids: CASRGPGAKNIQYF. The CDR3 DNA sequence: TGTGCCAGCCGTGGTCCAGGGGCCAAAAACATTCAGTACTTC.

The chain is built from TRBV6-5 and TRBJ1-1, with unresolved D. The germline V gene encodes CDR1 MNHEY and CDR2 SVGAGI. The CDR3 is 14 amino acids. The V end lost 0 bases, the J end lost 7 bases, and 12 bases lay between the germline ends. CDR3 sequence reads: CASSYSYVNDEAFF. CDR3 coding DNA: TGTGCCAGCAGTTACTCATACGTTAACGATGAAGCTTTCTTT.

This CDR3 is CASSIDHRVGDGYTF. DNA for the CDR3: TGTGCCAGTAGTATAGACCACAGGGTCGGGGATGGCTACACCTTC. V gene TRBV19 combines with J gene TRBJ1-2; perhaps TRBD1 as D (6 bases). V lost 0 bases to trimming and J lost 6 bases, with 14 bases between them. The CDR3 has 15 residues. Germline CDR1 is LNHDA and CDR2 is SQIVND (reference sequence).

The rearrangement joins TRBV3-1 (or the pseudogene TRBV3-2) to TRBJ1-4; TRBD1 matches 7 bases. The ends lost 3 bases at V and 6 bases at J; junction bases unmatched: 7. CDR1 and CDR2 from the germline V gene are LGHDT and YNNKEL (reference sequence). The CDR3 covers 15 residues. CDR3 amino acids: CASSHRQGAYEKLFF. The CDR3 nucleotides read TGTGCCAGCAGCCACCGACAGGGAGCTTATGAAAAACTGTTTTTT.

The chain couples TRBV6-6 to TRBJ1-2, with D perhaps TRBD1 (5 bases). This CDR3 region has 14 residues. CDR1 MNHNY and CDR2 SVGAGI come from the germline V gene (reference sequence). Between the trimmed V and J ends, which lost 7 bases and 2 bases, there was a span of 14 bases. The DNA of the CDR3 is TGTGCCAGCAAGGACTGGGGGGGGAACTATGGCTACACCTTC. Translated, it gives CASKDWGGNYGYTF.

The J gene is TRBJ2-7, the V gene TRBV7-8, with D perhaps TRBD1 (6 bases). The CDR3 spans 15 residues. The germline gives CDR1 SGHVS, CDR2 FQNEAQ. V gave up 4 bases and J gave up 3 bases, with 16 bases separating them. This chain's CDR3 is CASSSWDTGDYEQYF. The CDR3 DNA sequence: TGTGCCAGCAGCTCCTGGGACACCGGAGACTACGAGCAGTACTTC.

Here the CDR3 reads CASSVDGGLETQYF. For the CDR3, the DNA is TGTGCCAGCAGCGTAGATGGGGGGTTGGAGACCCAGTACTTC. This chain connects TRBV9 to TRBJ2-5, with D possibly matching TRBD2 (6 bases). V lost 0 bases to trimming and J lost 5 bases, with 11 bases between them. The length of the CDR3 is 14 residues. The germline V gene encodes CDR1 SGDLS and CDR2 YYNGEE.

This sequence joins TRBV7-2 and TRBJ1-6, with no clear D. Trimming took off 1 base at V and 7 bases at J, with 8 bases between the two ends. CDR1 is SGHTA, CDR2 FQGNSA, per germline. The CDR3 runs to 14 residues. The CDR3 nucleotides read TGTGCCAGCAGCTTAGGGGTCGGCAATTCACCCCTCCACTTT. It translates to CASSLGVGNSPLHF.

V and J are TRBV24-1 and TRBJ1-6, with TRBD1 matching over 9 bases. The ends lost 1 base at V and 7 bases at J; junction bases unmatched: 1. Looked up from germline, CDR1 is KGHDR and CDR2 is SFDVKD. This CDR3 is 15 amino acids long. The CDR3: CATSDFDRGNSPLHF. CDR3 in DNA: TGTGCCACCAGTGATTTCGACAGGGGGAATTCACCCCTCCACTTT.

The chain links TRBV27 to TRBJ1-1, with a possible D match to TRBD1 (5 bases). Germline-derived CDR1 and CDR2 are MNHEY and SMNVEV (reference sequence). This CDR3 contains 14 residues. Trimming stripped 0 bases from V and 8 bases from J, with 13 bases between. CDR3 DNA: TGTGCCAGCAGTTTATCGAGGGCAGGGACCGAAGCTTTCTTT. It translates to CASSLSRAGTEAFF.

The chain combines TRBV3-1 (or the pseudogene TRBV3-2) with TRBJ2-3, with TRBD2 matching 7 bases. Trimming at V came to 1 base and at J to 7 bases, leaving 2 bases not matched to a gene. The germline gives CDR1 LGHDT, CDR2 YNNKEL (reference sequence). The length of the CDR3 is 13 residues. The CDR3 bases are TGTGCCAGCAGCCAAGCAGCGGGAAATACGCAGTATTTT. Encoded protein: CASSQAAGNTQYF.

The chain is built from TRBV27 and TRBJ2-7; possible D gene TRBD2, 5 bases. Trimming stripped 2 bases from V and 12 bases from J, with 11 bases between. The CDR3 loop spans 11 amino acids. Per germline, CDR1 MNHEY and CDR2 SMNVEV (reference sequence). DNA for the CDR3: TGTGCCAGCAGTTTAGGGAGAAGTACGTACTTC. Translated: CASSLGRSTYF.

The gene calls are TRBV15 and TRBJ2-7, with TRBD2 identical over 7 bases. The germline V gene encodes CDR1 LNHNV and CDR2 YYDKDF (reference sequence). The CDR3 has 15 amino acids. Trimming took 0 bases from V and 3 from J; bases not matched to a gene: 5. CDR3 in DNA: TGTGCCACCAGCAGAGATGGGACTACGTACTACGAGCAGTACTTC. It is translated as CATSRDGTTYYEQYF.